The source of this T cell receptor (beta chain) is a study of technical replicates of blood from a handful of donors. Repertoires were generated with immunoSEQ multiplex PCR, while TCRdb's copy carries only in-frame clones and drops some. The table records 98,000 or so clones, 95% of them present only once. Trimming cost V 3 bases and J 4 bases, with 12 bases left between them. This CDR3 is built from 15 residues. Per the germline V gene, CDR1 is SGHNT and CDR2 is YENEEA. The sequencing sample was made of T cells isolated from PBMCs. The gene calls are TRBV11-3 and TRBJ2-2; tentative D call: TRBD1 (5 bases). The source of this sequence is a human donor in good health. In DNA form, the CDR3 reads TGTGCCAGCAGCTTTCAGGGTTCGGGCACCGGGGAGCTGTTTTTT. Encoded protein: CASSFQGSGTGELFF.